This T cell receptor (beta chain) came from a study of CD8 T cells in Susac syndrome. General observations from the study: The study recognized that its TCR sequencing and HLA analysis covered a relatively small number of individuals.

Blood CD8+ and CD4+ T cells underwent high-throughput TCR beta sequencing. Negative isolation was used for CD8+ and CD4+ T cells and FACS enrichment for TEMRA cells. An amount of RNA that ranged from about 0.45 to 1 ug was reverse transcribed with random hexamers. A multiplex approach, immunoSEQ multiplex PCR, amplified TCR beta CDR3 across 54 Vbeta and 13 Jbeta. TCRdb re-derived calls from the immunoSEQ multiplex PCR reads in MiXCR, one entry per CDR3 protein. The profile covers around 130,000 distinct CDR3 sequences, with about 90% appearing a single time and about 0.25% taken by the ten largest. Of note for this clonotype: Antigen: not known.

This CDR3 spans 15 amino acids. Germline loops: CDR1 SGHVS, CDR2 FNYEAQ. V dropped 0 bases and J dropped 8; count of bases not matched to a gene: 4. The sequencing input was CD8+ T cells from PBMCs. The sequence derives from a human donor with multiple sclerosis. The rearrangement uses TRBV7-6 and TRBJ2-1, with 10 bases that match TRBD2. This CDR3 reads CASSLAAGGPHEQFF. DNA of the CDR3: TGTGCCAGCAGCTTAGCAGCGGGAGGGCCCCATGAGCAGTTCTTC.